What follows is one T cell receptor (beta chain) and its context. Its antigen specificity is not known. Base qualities are missing; no much larger clone stands one base away. The sample belongs to a study of blood T cell repertoires in COVID-19 (TCRdb year 2020). In the study overall: Samples from collaborators originated in the United States, Italy and Spain and spanned both the acute and convalescent phases of COVID-19. The repertoires were released in a freely available public database intended as a resource for research on the immune response to SARS-CoV-2. Samples were obtained from the ongoing ImmuneRACE study (first 160 participants) and from over a thousand subjects provided by 6 global collaborators. The dataset comprised deeply sampled blood TCRbeta repertoires from subjects exposed to, actively infected with, or recovered from COVID-19. Nearly every sample came with metadata listing a de-identified subject ID, COVID-19 status, age in years and sex. Where available, HLA class I and class II types were taken from metadata supplied by the sample provider and were not determined by assay-based typing. The prospective study material was composed of cDNA or gDNA derived from T cells, B-cell-depleted T cells, or PBMCs. Overall results and qualifications from the work: The amount of clinical and demographic metadata varied by source and participant and was provided uncurated.

The immunoSEQ Assay, a bias-controlled multiplex PCR, was used to amplify TCRbeta CDR3 regions from genomic DNA. Per the original workflow: Within the assay, amplification of reference gene primers was used to estimate how many nucleated cells each sample contained. Sequence reads were collapsed and filtered to measure the absolute abundance of every unique TCRbeta CDR3 rearrangement. For each sample, productive Simpson clonality was calculated as the square root of Simpson's diversity index across productive rearrangements. TCRdb provides this immuneACCESS table in a form limited to in-frame rearrangements. Some clones are lacking; in checked studies, under half of them reflect an unresolved V gene, and why the rest are absent is not known. That table supplies the V and J calls and clone size; D and trimming were determined from the DNA. This sample gives 450,000 to 500,000 clones in total; 75% to 90% of them show up just once. Together, the top ten hold 6.5% to 9.5% of the sample.

Participants in the prospective study were aged about 18 to 95 years, lived in about two dozen United States geographic areas, and enrolled through a virtual design. In the prospective study, participants were assigned to cohorts based on the clinical history participants reported in a screening survey and a study questionnaire. Recovered participants in ImmuneRACE Cohort 3 were defined as having two consecutive negative NP/OP PCR tests, clearance from a healthcare professional, or resolution of symptoms. In the prospective study, mobile phlebotomists collected whole blood, serum and a nasopharyngeal or oropharyngeal swab from each participant. Participants in the prospective study had the option to provide additional blood draws and questionnaires over an approximately 2-month period. Prospective study blood samples were shipped either frozen or at room temperature before DNA extraction. CDR1 and CDR2 were assigned from the germline V gene (reference sequence) as MNHEY and SMNVEV. The CDR3 runs 16 residues from the cysteine to the phenylalanine. Only CDR3 DNA remains: 48 bases, in frame from the first base. V is trimmed back by 4 bases and J by 5 bases, and the junction contains 13 bases that no gene match accounts for.

Sequencing input: PBMCs or T cells enriched from blood (not recorded which). In this chain, TRBV27 is recombined with TRBJ1-2; 7 bases in the middle match TRBD1. The receptor was isolated from a woman in her sixties who had recovered from COVID-19. This receptor carries the CDR3 CASSYRGYPGAYGYTF. The DNA sequence reads TGTGCCAGCAGTTACAGGGGCTACCCCGGAGCGTATGGCTACACCTTC.